This TCR beta chain derives from a study of identical twins. The table lists this clonotype with many counts. Trimming left V 3 bases short and J 7 bases short, with 6 bases between. The CDR3 spans 11 residues. TCRdb redid the calling of the 5' RACE reads with MiXCR, one entry per CDR3 protein. The profile shows a few hundred thousand distinct CDR3 sequences, 9% to 15% of them singletons. The data also belong to a second study, concerning yellow fever vaccine responses in identical twins.

The chain combines TRBV12-3 or TRBV12-4 with TRBJ1-2; D is undetermined. Sequencing input: CD8+ T cells sorted from blood. This receptor was taken from a woman aged 18-35 years in good health. This CDR3 is CASSFGSGYTF. The CDR3 DNA is TGTGCCAGCAGTTTCGGTTCTGGCTACACCTTC.